This passage covers 19 T cell receptor beta chains from one sample sequenced in a study of T cells in localized non-small cell lung cancer. Method: immunoSEQ multiplex PCR; TCRdb's copy keeps in-frame clones and lacks some. The sample holds some 2,500 clones, 20% to 30% seen once. The specimen comprised normal lung tissue next to the tumor, sampled before any cancer treatment. These receptors were collected from a man aged 35-69 years with stage II squamous cell lung carcinoma.

This chain uses TRBV10-3 with TRBJ2-5; D ambiguous. The V and J ends lost 0 bases and 6 bases respectively, with 14 bases between them. The germline V gene has CDR1 ENHRY and CDR2 SYGVKD. This CDR3 spans 15 amino acids. DNA of the CDR3: TGTGCCATCAGTGAGTCCCGGTCCGGGTTAAAGACCCAGTACTTC. It codes for CAISESRSGLKTQYF.

The genes are TRBV10-2 and TRBJ1-1; D is ambiguous. The V gene's germline CDR1 is WSHSY and CDR2 SAAADI. With 7 bases removed from V and 0 bases from J, the gap between germline ends came to 12 bases. The CDR3 is 14 residues long. The CDR3 loop reads CASKALTLNTEAFF. The CDR3 region has the DNA TGCGCCAGCAAGGCGCTTACACTGAACACTGAAGCTTTCTTT.

This clone was seen more than once but under ten times. The chain links TRBV4-3 to TRBJ1-3; the D is unclear. This CDR3 comprises 13 residues. V was clipped by 0 bases and J by 4 bases, with 4 bases between them. The germline V gene encodes CDR1 LGHNA and CDR2 YSLEER. This CDR3 reads CASSQDRGNTIYF. The CDR3 DNA is TGCGCCAGCAGCCAAGATAGGGGAAACACCATATATTTT.

This clone was recorded a few times. The chain links TRBV6-8 to TRBJ1-6, with D hard to call. The ends were cut back, 8 bases at V and 8 bases at J, with 10 bases in the middle. Germline lookup yields CDR1 MNHGY and CDR2 SAAAGT. The CDR3 spans 12 residues. The DNA for the CDR3 is TGTGCCAGCTTTGATCGGTATTCACCCCTCCACTTT. Its protein product is CASFDRYSPLHF.

By sample share, this clone is large. The chain has TRBV4-1 and TRBJ2-2; 10 nucleotides align to TRBD2. The CDR3 sequence is 14 residues long. The junction had 1 base not matched to a gene; V was cut back by 2 bases and J by 7 bases. In germline, CDR1 is MGHRA, CDR2 YSYEKL. The CDR3 loop reads CASSQLAGDGELFF. Written as DNA, the CDR3 is TGCGCCAGCAGCCAACTAGCGGGGGACGGGGAGCTGTTTTTT.

CDR3 sequence reads: CASSLMKGPNYGYTF. The CDR3 DNA is TGTGCCAGCAGCTTAATGAAGGGGCCTAACTATGGCTACACCTTC. This chain uses TRBV11-3 with TRBJ1-2; tentatively, D is TRBD1 (5 bases). Looked up from germline, CDR1 is SGHNT and CDR2 is YENEEA. This CDR3 comprises 15 residues. V lost 2 bases and J lost 0, with 10 bases in between.

By frequency in the sample, this clone is medium-sized. The rearrangement links TRBV12-5 to TRBJ2-3; TRBD1 matches 7 bases. The CDR3 sequence is 15 residues long. Looked up from germline, CDR1 is LGHNT and CDR2 is FRNRAP. CDR3 protein: CASTETGWTVDTQYF. DNA for the CDR3: TGTGCCAGCACCGAGACAGGGTGGACAGTCGATACGCAGTATTTT.

The rearrangement links TRBV5-1 to TRBJ1-1; possible D gene TRBD1, 5 bases. The germline V and J ends were trimmed by 0 bases and 4 bases, with 13 bases remaining between them. Germline-derived CDR1 and CDR2 are SGHRS and YFSETQ. This CDR3 comprises 15 residues. CDR3 amino acids: CASSLAGVGGTEAFF. In DNA, the CDR3 is TGCGCCAGCAGCTTGGCGGGGGTAGGTGGCACTGAAGCTTTCTTT.

The CDR3 DNA follows: TGTGCCAGCAGTTCCCCCGGGACAGCAGATACGCAGTATTTT. Protein product: CASSSPGTADTQYF. This chain connects TRBV6-8 to TRBJ2-3; 7 positions agree with TRBD1. With 4 bases clipped from V and 4 bases from J, the junction kept 5 bases outside the gene matches. This CDR3 has 14 residues. Germline lookup yields CDR1 MNHGY and CDR2 SAAAGT.

The chain recombines TRBV19 with TRBJ2-1; TRBD1 agrees at 11 bases. This CDR3 region has 14 residues. J lost 9 bases, V lost 4 bases, and 5 bases had no gene match. Germline loops: CDR1 LNHDA, CDR2 SQIVND (reference sequence). The CDR3 coding sequence is TGTGCCAGTAGTAGAGGACAGGGGGCTGGTGAGCAGTTCTTC. The encoded protein is CASSRGQGAGEQFF.

This clone was counted a few times. This chain joins TRBV6-4 and TRBJ2-2; D may match TRBD1 or TRBD2 (5 bases each). Germline CDR1 MRHNA, CDR2 SNTAGT. The CDR3 runs 14 residues. The V gene lost 5 bases and the J gene lost 5 bases, with 12 bases spanning the gap. Written as DNA, the CDR3 is TGTGCCAGCAGTCCCCAGGGAGCGACCGGGGAGCTGTTTTTT. Translation: CASSPQGATGELFF.

The V gene is TRBV18, the J gene TRBJ1-5; weak D call: TRBD1 (5 bases). The CDR3 totals 14 residues. CDR1 and CDR2 (germline): KGHSH, LQKENI. V gave up 2 bases and J gave up 4 bases, with 9 bases separating them. DNA for the CDR3: TGTGCCAGCTCACCAGCAGGGTCGAATCAGCCCCAGCATTTT. It is translated as CASSPAGSNQPQHF.

V and J are TRBV4-1 and TRBJ2-2; possibly TRBD2 for D (5 bases). V was trimmed by 1 base and J by 0 bases, leaving 9 bases between them. This CDR3 is 16 amino acids long. Germline V lookup: CDR1 MGHRA, CDR2 YSYEKL. For the CDR3, the DNA is TGCGCCAGCAGCCAAGTTAGGACTTCGAACACCGGGGAGCTGTTTTTT. Protein: CASSQVRTSNTGELFF.

This rearrangement joins TRBV11-1 to TRBJ2-2; TRBD1 might be the D (5 bases). From germline, CDR1 is SGHAT and CDR2 FQDESV (reference sequence). Trimming shortened V by 2 bases and J by 1 base, and 11 bases separated the two germline ends. This CDR3 has 16 residues. The CDR3 sequence: CASSLSTALNTGELFF. CDR3 nucleotides: TGTGCCAGCAGCTTATCGACAGCATTGAACACCGGGGAGCTGTTTTTT.

With respect to this clone: In the same sample, other DNA sequences code for this CDR3. The chain carries TRBV19 and TRBJ1-1, with D perhaps matching TRBD1 (5 bases). Germline V CDR1 and CDR2: LNHDA, SQIVND (reference sequence). The ends were cut back, 6 bases at V and 2 bases at J, with 13 bases in the middle. The CDR3 loop spans 14 amino acids. CDR3 bases: TGTGCCAGTAGGGGGGAGGGAGAAAACACTGAAGCTTTCTTT. Encoded protein: CASRGEGENTEAFF.

V and J are TRBV11-3 and TRBJ2-7; possible D gene TRBD2, 6 bases. Looked up from germline, CDR1 is SGHNT and CDR2 is YENEEA. V dropped 5 bases and J dropped 2 bases, with 13 bases sitting between them. The CDR3 contains 14 residues. The CDR3 here is CASSVSGAAYEQYF. CDR3 coding DNA: TGTGCCAGCAGCGTTAGCGGTGCCGCCTACGAGCAGTACTTC.

V usage is TRBV4-1 and J usage is TRBJ1-2; D might be TRBD1 (5 bases). V shed 4 bases and J shed 7 bases, with 16 bases lying between them. This CDR3 region has 14 residues. The germline V gene encodes CDR1 MGHRA and CDR2 YSYEKL. The CDR3 DNA follows: TGCGCCAGCAGCCTATTCGAAGGGACCGGTGGCTACACCTTC. Its translation is CASSLFEGTGGYTF.

The chain couples TRBV29-1 to TRBJ1-2, with D tentatively TRBD1 (5 bases). Trimming removed 1 base from V and 8 bases from J, with 17 bases in between. The CDR3 runs 14 residues. Germline loops: CDR1 SQVTM, CDR2 ANQGSEA. The CDR3 nucleotides are TGCAGCGTTGAAGTAGTCGGCAGGGTTGGCGGCTACACCTTC. Translating gives CSVEVVGRVGGYTF. Based on the CDR3 plus reference TRBV29-1 and TRBJ1-2, the full variable domain is SAVISQKPSRDICQRGTSLTIQCQVDSQVTMMFWYRQQPGQSLTLIATANQGSEATYESGFVIDKFPISRPNLTFSTLTVSNMSPEDSSIYLCSVEVVGRVGGYTFGSGTRLTVV.

The chain employs TRBV7-5 and TRBJ1-5. TRBV7-5 is annotated as a pseudogene. CDR3 length equals 16 residues. CDR3 in amino acids: CASSLQVGVPNQPQHF. The CDR3 nucleotides are TGTGCCAGCAGCTTACAGGTGGGGGTACCGAATCAGCCCCAGCATTTT.